This TCR beta chain was identified during a study of OX40 agonist ivuxolimab in advanced cancers. Study-level information: Treatment of patients was with ivuxolimab, an agonistic anti-OX40 (CD134) antibody. Those treated in dose escalation had hepatocellular carcinoma, melanoma, renal cell cancer or head and neck cancer.

Assay used: immunoSEQ multiplex PCR; TCRdb lists only in-frame clones, some missing. The sample consists of tens of thousands of clones, over 60% of them appearing once. Autoimmune disease history or systemic immunosuppression led to patients being barred. Trimming cost V 4 bases and J 6 bases; bases outside gene matches: 13. The germline V gene has CDR1 SGHRS and CDR2 YFSETQ. The CDR3 spans 16 residues. The sample here was CD4+ or CD8+ T cells sorted from blood, taken in a trial of the OX40 agonist ivuxolimab. This TCR came from an adult with an advanced solid tumor such as melanoma, head and neck, liver or kidney cancer. The rearrangement joins TRBV5-1 to TRBJ2-5, with 9 bases aligning to TRBD1. CDR3 sequence (DNA): TGCGCCAGCAGCCCATCCGGGACAGGGAATTCAAAGACCCAGTACTTC. Amino acids: CASSPSGTGNSKTQYF.